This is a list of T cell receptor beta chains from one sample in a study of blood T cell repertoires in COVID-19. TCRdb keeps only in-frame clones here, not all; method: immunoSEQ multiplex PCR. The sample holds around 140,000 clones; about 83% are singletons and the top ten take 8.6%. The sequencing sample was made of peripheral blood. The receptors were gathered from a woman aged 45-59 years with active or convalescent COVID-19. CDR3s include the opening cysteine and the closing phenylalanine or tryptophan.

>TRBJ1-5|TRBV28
CASSLFQDRGNQPQHF
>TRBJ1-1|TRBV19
CASSPLRTVGTEAFF
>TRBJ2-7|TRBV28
CASSLANSGHGSYEQYF
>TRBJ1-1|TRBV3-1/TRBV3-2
CASSPGTVEAFF
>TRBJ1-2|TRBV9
CASSVATLSYGYTF
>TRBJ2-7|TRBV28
CASSPTGARSSEQYF
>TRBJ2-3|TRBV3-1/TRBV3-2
CASSPRLAGTDTQYF
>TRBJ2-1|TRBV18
CASSPTSGRANSEQFF
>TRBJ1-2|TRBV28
CASSFLDRDWDYGYTF
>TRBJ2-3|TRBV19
CASSPPGRQGTDTQYF
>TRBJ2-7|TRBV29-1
CSVQTGDEQYF
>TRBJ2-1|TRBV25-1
CASSTGGINEQFF
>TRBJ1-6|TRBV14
CASSPRRQGDSPLHF
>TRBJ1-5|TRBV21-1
CASSTRTGNSNQPQHF
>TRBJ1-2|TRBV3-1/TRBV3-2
CASSQVTGGGGYTF
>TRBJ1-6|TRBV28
CASGRNLRDRGLSPLHF
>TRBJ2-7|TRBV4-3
CASSQLRGLAYEQYF
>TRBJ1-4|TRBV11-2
CASSLEPPYRSNEKLFF
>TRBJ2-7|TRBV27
CASSLTRLPSYEQYF
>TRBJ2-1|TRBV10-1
CASSESSGSSYNEQFF
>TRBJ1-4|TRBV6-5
CASSSPTGNNEKLFF
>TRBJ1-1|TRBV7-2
CASSPDFSLAEAFF
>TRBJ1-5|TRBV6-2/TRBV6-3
CASSYTTGGAQPQHF
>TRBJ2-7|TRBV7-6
CASSEDRSSYEQYF
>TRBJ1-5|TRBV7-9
CASSGTAIDQPQHF
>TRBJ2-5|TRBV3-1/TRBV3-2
CASSHKGLAGGRETQYF
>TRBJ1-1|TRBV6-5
CASIHSLNTEAFF
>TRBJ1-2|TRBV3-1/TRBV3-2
CASSPRGDGGYTF
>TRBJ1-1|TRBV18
CASSPRVGLSTEAFF
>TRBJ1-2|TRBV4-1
CASSPNRQYSYGYTF
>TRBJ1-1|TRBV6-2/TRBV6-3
CASSSPGHPNTEAFF
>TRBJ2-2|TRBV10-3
CAISGPGTGRSGELFF
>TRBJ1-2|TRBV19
CASSISSTGPYGYTF
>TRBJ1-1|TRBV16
CASSQFQGTEAFF
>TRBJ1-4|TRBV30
CAWSGRGTGRGPTNEKLFF